The clone carrying this TCR beta chain was found many times. The sample comes from a study of response to subunit inactivated influenza vaccine. TCRdb independently ran MiXCR on the RT-PCR reads; one entry per CDR3 protein. This sample yields 860,000 or so distinct CDR3 sequences, of which 20% to 25% are seen a single time; 9.5% to 13% belongs to the top ten. Looked up from germline, CDR1 is DFQATT and CDR2 is SNEGSKA (reference sequence). With 6 bases removed from V and 3 bases from J, the gap between germline ends came to 24 bases. CDR3 length equals 16 residues. The receptor was isolated from a man aged 45 to 65 who received an inactivated influenza vaccine. This rearrangement joins TRBV20-1 to TRBJ2-7; no definite D call. The starting material was PBMCs from blood, obtained roughly 5 days after vaccination. CDR3 coding DNA: TGCAGTGCCCCAAAATGGGCGAGGATTTTAGACTACGAGCAGTACTTC. It is translated as CSAPKWARILDYEQYF.